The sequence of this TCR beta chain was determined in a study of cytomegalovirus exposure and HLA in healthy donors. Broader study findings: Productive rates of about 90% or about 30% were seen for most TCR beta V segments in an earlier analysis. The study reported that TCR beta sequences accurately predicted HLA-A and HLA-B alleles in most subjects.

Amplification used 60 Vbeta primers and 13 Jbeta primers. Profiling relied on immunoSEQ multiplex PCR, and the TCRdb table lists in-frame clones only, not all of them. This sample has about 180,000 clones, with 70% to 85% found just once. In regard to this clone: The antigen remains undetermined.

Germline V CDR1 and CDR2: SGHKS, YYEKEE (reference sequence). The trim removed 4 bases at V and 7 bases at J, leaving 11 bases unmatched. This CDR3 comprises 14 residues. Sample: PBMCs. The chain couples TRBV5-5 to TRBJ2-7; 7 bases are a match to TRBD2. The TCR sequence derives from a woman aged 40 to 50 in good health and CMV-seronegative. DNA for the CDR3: TGTGCCAGCAGCACGGGGGGATACACTTGGGAGCAGTACTTC. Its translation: CASSTGGYTWEQYF.